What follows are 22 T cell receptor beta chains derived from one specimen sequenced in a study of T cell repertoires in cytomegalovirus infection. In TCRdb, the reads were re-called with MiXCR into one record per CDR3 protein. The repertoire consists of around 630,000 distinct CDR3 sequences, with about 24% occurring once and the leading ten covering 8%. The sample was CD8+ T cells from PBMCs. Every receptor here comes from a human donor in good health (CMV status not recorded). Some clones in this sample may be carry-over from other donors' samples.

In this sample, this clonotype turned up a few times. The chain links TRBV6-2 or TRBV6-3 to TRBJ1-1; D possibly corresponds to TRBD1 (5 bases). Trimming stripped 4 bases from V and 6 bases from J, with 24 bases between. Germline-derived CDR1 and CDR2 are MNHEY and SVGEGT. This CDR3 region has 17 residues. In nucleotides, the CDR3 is TGTGCCAGCAGTTGGGATGTTTTTCGGGACTCTCGACCTGAAGCTTTCTTT. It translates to CASSWDVFRDSRPEAFF.

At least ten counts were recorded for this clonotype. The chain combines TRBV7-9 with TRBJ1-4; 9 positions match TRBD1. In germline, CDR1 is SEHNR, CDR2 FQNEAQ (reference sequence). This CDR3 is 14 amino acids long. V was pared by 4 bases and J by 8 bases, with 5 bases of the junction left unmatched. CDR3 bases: TGTGCCAGCAGCTCGGGACAGGGAGAAGAAAAACTGTTTTTT. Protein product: CASSSGQGEEKLFF.

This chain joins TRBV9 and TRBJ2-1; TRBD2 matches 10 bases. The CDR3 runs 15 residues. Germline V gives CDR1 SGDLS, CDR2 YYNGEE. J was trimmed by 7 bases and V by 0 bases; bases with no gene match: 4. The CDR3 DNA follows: TGTGCCAGCAGCGTAGTAACTAGCGGGAAAAATGAGCAGTTCTTC. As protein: CASSVVTSGKNEQFF. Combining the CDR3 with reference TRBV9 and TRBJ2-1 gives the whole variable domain DSGVTQTPKHLITATGQRVTLRCSPRSGDLSVYWYQQSLDQGLQFLIQYYNGEERAKGNILERFSAQQFPDLHSELNLSSLELGDSALYFCASSVVTSGKNEQFFGPGTRLTVL.

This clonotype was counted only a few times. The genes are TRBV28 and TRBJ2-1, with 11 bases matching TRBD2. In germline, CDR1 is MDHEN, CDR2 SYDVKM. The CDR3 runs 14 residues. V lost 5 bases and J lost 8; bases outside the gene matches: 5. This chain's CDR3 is CASSLAGGVDEQFF. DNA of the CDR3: TGTGCCAGCAGTCTAGCGGGGGGCGTGGATGAGCAGTTCTTC.

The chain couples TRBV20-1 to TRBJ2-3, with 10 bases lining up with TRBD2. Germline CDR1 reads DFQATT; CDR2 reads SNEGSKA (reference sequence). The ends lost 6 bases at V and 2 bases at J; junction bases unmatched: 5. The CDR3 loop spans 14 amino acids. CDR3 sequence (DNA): TGCAGTGCCCTGGGACTAGCGCCCACAGATACGCAGTATTTT. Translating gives CSALGLAPTDTQYF.

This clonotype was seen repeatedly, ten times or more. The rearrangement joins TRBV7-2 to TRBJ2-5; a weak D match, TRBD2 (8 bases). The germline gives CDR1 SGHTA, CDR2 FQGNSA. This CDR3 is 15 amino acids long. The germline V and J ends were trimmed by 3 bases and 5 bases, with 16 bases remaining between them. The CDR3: CASSFPGGGAETQYF. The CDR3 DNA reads TGTGCCAGCAGCTTCCCGGGAGGGGGCGCGGAGACCCAGTACTTC.

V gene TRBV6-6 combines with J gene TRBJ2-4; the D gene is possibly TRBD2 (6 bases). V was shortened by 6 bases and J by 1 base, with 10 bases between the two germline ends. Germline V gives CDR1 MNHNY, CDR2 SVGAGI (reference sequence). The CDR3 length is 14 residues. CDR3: CASRAGTAKNIQYF. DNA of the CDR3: TGTGCCAGCAGGGCCGGGACTGCCAAAAACATTCAGTACTTC.

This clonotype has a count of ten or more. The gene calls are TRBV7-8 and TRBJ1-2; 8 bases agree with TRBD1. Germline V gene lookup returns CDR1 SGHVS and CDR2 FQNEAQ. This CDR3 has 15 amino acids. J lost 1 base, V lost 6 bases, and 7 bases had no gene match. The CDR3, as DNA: TGTGCCAGCAGTCCGACCAGGGGGCATAACTATGGCTACACCTTC. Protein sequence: CASSPTRGHNYGYTF.

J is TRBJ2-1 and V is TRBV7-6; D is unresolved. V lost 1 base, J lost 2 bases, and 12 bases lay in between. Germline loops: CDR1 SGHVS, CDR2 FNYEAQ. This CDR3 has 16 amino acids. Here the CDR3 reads CASSLVTGPTYNEQFF. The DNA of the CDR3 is TGTGCCAGCAGCTTAGTAACCGGGCCCACCTACAATGAGCAGTTCTTC.

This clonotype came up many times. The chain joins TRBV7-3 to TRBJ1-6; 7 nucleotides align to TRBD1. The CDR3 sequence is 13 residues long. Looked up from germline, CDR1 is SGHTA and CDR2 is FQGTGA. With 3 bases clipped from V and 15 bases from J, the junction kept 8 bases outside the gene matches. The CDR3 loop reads CASSFQTGSLLHF. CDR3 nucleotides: TGTGCCAGCAGCTTCCAGACAGGGTCCCTCCTCCACTTT.

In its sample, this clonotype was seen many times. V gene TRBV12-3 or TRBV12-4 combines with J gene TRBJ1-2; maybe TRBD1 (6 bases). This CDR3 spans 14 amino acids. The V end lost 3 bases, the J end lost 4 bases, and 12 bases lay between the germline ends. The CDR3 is CASSFRQAFYGYTF. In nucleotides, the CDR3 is TGTGCCAGCAGTTTTCGACAGGCCTTCTATGGCTACACCTTC.

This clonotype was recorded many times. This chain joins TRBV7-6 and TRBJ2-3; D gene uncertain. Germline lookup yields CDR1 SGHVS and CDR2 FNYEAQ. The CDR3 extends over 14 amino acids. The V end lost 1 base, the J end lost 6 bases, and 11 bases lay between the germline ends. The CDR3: CASSLDGARDTQYF. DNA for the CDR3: TGTGCCAGCAGCTTAGACGGAGCTCGGGATACGCAGTATTTT.

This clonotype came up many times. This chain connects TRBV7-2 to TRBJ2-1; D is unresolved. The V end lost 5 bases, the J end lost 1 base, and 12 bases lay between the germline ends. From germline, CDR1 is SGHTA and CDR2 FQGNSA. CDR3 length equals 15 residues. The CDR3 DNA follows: TGTGCCAGCAGCACTTATGATTCGTCCTACAATGAGCAGTTCTTC. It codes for CASSTYDSSYNEQFF.

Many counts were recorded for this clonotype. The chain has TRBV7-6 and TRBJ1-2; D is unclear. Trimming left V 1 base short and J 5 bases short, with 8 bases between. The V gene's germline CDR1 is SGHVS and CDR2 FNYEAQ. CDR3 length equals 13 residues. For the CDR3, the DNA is TGTGCCAGCAGCTTAGACTCCACGTATGGCTACACCTTC. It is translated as CASSLDSTYGYTF.

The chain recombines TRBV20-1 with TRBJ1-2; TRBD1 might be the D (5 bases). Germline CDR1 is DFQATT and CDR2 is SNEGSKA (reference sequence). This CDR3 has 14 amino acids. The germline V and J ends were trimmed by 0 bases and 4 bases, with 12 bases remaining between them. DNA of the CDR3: TGCAGTGCTAGAGATAGGGGAGAAACCTATGGCTACACCTTC. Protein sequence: CSARDRGETYGYTF.

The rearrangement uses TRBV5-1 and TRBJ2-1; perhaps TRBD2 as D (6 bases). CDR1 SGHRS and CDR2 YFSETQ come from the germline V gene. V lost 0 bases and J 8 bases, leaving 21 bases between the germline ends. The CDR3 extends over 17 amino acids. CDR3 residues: CASSLGQSGEGSDEQFF. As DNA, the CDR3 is TGCGCCAGCAGCTTGGGCCAGTCGGGAGAGGGGTCGGATGAGCAGTTCTTC.

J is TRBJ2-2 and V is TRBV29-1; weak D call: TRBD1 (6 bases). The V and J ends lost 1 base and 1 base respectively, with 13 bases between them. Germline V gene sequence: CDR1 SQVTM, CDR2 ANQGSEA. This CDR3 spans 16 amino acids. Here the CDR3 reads CSVEGEEGGNTGELFF. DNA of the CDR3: TGCAGCGTTGAAGGAGAGGAAGGGGGGAACACCGGGGAGCTGTTTTTT.

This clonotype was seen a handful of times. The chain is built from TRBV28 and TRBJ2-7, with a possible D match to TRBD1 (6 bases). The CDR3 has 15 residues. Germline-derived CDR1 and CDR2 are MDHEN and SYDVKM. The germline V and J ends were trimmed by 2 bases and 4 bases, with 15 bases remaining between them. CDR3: CASSLVRTATYEQYF. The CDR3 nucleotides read TGTGCCAGCAGTTTAGTAAGGACAGCTACTTACGAGCAGTACTTC. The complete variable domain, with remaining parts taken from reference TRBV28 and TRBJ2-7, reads DVKVTQSSRYLVKRTGEKVFLECVQDMDHENMFWYRQDPGLGLRLIYFSYDVKMKEKGDIPEGYSVSREKKERFSLILESASTNQTSMYLCASSLVRTATYEQYFGPGTRLTVT.

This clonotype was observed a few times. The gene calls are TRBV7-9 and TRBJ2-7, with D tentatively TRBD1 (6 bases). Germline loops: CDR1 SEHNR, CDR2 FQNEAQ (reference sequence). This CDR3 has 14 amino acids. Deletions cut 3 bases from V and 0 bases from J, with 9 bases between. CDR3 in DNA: TGTGCCAGCAGCTTGGGACATAACTCCTACGAGCAGTACGTC. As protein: CASSLGHNSYEQYV.

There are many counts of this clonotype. Here the CDR3 DNA reads TGTGCCAGCAGCACGCTACGAGAGACCCAGTACTTC. It is translated as CASSTLRETQYF. The chain carries TRBV6-2 or TRBV6-3 and TRBJ2-5; no reliable D call. Germline V gene sequence: CDR1 MNHEY, CDR2 SVGEGT. CDR3 length: 12 residues. Trimming took 6 bases from V and 4 from J, leaving 9 bases between them.

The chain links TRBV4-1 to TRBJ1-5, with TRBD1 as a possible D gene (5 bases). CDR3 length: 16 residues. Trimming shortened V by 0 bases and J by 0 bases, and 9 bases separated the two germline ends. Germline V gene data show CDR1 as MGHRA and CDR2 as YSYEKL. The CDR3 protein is CASSQDLTDSNQPQHF. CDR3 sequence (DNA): TGCGCCAGCAGCCAAGACTTGACAGATAGCAATCAGCCCCAGCATTTT.

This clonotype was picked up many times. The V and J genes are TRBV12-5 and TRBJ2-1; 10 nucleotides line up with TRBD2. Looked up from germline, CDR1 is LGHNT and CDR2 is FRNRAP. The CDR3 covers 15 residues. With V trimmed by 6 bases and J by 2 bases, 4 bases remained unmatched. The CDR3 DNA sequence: TGTGCTAGTGGAGGCAGCGGGGGGGCCTACAATGAGCAGTTCTTC. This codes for CASGGSGGAYNEQFF.